This record looks at one T cell receptor (beta chain) sequence and its context. This specimen belongs to a study of blood T cell repertoires in COVID-19. Looking at the study overall: Nucleic acid was either cDNA or gDNA, and it came from T cells, B-cell-depleted T cells, or PBMCs.

In the study's own analysis: By means of reference gene primer amplification, nucleated cell counts were estimated. Profiling relied on immunoSEQ multiplex PCR, and the TCRdb table lists in-frame clones only, not all of them. V and J calls and clone size are as listed in that table; D and trimming were resolved from the DNA. The data hold around 100,000 clones, with about 85% observed a single time. Germline V gives CDR1 SGHKS, CDR2 YYEKEE (reference sequence). The CDR3 is 17 amino acids. V lost 0 bases, J lost 0 bases, and 6 bases stayed unmatched. The TCR originated in a human donor in a cohort sampled during active COVID-19. The chain employs TRBV5-5 and TRBJ1-1; 9 bases are a match to TRBD1. Sequenced input: peripheral blood. The CDR3 nucleotides read TGTGCCAGCAGCTTGGTGGGGACAGGGAGGATGAACACTGAAGCTTTCTTT. Its protein product is CASSLVGTGRMNTEAFF. Filled out from reference TRBV5-5 and TRBJ1-1, the complete variable domain reads DAGVTQSPTHLIKTRGQQVTLRCSPISGHKSVSWYQQVLGQGPQFIFQYYEKEERGRGNFPDRFSARQFPNYSSELNVNALLLGDSALYLCASSLVGTGRMNTEAFFGQGTRLTVV.